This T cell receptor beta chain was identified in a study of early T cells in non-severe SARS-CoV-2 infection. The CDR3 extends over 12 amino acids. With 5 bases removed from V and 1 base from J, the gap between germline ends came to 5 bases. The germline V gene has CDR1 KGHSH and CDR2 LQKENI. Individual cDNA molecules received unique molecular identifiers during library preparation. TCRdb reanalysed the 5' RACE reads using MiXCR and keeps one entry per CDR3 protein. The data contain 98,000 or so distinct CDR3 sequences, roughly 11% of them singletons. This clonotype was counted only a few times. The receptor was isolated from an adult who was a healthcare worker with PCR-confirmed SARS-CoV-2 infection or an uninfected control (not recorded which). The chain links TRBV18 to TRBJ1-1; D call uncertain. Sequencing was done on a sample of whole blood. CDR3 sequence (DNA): TGTGCCAGCTCAGGGGAGAACACTGAAGCTTTCTTT. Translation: CASSGENTEAFF. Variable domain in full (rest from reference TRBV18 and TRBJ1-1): NAGVMQNPRHLVRRRGQEARLRCSPMKGHSHVYWYRQLPEEGLKFMVYLQKENIIDESGMPKERFSAEFPKEGPSILRIQQVVRGDSAAYFCASSGENTEAFFGQGTRLTVV.